Detailed here is one TCR beta chain. What it binds is not known. This specimen comes from a study of cytomegalovirus exposure and HLA in healthy donors. As for the study in general: From about 180 million T cells, an earlier analysis saw under 140 million unique TCR beta sequences.

Looked up from germline, CDR1 is LNHDA and CDR2 is SQIVND (reference sequence). V lost 6 bases to trimming and J lost 3 bases, with 21 bases between them. CDR3 length: 17 residues. Study results and limitations: Specific recognition of CMV antigens was confirmed in vitro for a few chains (all CMV-associated).

The study ran its PCR with 60 Vbeta and 13 Jbeta primers. TCRdb keeps only in-frame clones here, not all; method: immunoSEQ multiplex PCR. The table shows about 130,000 clones, with around 74% occurring only once. Sequenced input: PBMCs. V gene TRBV19 combines with J gene TRBJ1-5; D is uncertain. The origin of this receptor is a man aged 40-49 years in good health and CMV-seropositive. CDR3 in DNA: TGTGCCAGTAGCAAATCGGGGATGCCCGCATACAATCAGCCCCAGCATTTT. Protein: CASSKSGMPAYNQPQHF.